The following is a T cell receptor (beta chain) sequence with its context. Its matching antigen is unknown. This CDR3 region has 14 residues. Looked up from germline, CDR1 is SGDLS and CDR2 is YYNGEE. With UMI labels, 5' RACE was used to prepare the TRB cDNA libraries. TCRdb reworked the 5' RACE reads into one entry per CDR3 protein, no DNA. Its clone listing holds some 150,000 distinct CDR3 sequences. This entry is derived from a study of CXCR3-negative and CXCR3-positive naive CD8 T cells. Study conclusions and caveats: In naive cells, CXCR3-negative and CXCR3-positive subsets had similar TRBV-TRBJ usage; memory cells differed. The TRB CDR3s that CXCR3-positive naive cells carried were more hydrophobic than those of CXCR3-negative naive cells.

The sequencing input was naive CXCR3+ CD8+ T cells from blood. Noted subset: CD45RO-CCR7+CD27+CD95- naive CD8+ T cells expressing CXCR3 (TNR3+). This chain uses TRBV9 with TRBJ1-2. This sequence originates from a human donor in good health. Some clones in this sample may be carry-over from other donors' samples. The CDR3 loop is CASSVAAENYGYTF.